This T cell receptor beta chain was found in a study of T cells expressing NK-cell markers. Study-level information: Source material for TCR beta repertoires consisted of sorted CD3+CD56+NKG2C+, CD3+CD56+NKG2C- and CD3+CD56-NKG2C+ T cells.

TCRdb reanalyzed the 5' RACE reads and collapses them to one entry per CDR3 protein, without DNA. The sample data list about 180,000 distinct CDR3 sequences. CDR3 length: 15 amino acids. Study-level results: It is unclear if expanded NKG2C-expressing clones target HCMV antigens. The CD3+CD56-NKG2C+ fraction was also led by these clonotypes in several donors.

With regard to this clonotype: Its specificity is not known.

The chain recombines TRBV12-3 or TRBV12-4 with TRBJ2-5; TCRdb's assignment of TRBD1 cannot be checked, as there is no DNA. The sequence came from a woman aged 18 to 69 in good health. Sequencing input: blood T cells: a sorted CD56 or NKG2C T cell subset, CD4+ or CD8+ T cells, or bulk PBMC T cells (not recorded which). This CDR3 is CASSNLGQGAQTQYF.